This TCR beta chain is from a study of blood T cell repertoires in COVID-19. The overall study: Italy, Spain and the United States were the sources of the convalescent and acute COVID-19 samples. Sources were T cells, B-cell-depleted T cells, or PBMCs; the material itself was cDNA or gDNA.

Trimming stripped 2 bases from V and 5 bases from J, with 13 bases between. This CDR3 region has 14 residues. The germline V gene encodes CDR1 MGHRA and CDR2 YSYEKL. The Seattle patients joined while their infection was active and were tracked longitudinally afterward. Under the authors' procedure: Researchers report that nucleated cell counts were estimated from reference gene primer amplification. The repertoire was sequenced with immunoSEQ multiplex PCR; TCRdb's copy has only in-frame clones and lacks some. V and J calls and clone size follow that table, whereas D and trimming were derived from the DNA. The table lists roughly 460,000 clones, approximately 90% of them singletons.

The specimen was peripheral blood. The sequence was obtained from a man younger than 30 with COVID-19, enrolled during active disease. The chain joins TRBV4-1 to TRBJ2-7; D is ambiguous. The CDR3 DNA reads TGCGCCAGCAGCCAAATACCCGGTCCTGACGAGCAGTACTTC. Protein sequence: CASSQIPGPDEQYF.